The rows below give T cell receptor beta chains drawn from one sample of a study of shared clonotypes between healthy human individuals. Clones were read by immunoSEQ multiplex PCR, and TCRdb kept only the in-frame ones, dropping some. Found here are roughly 660,000 clones, roughly 91% of them singletons; the top ten hold about 33%. Sequencing used memory CD8+ T cells from PBMCs. The receptors shown here come from a man between 18 and 29 years old in good health. Some clones in this sample may be carry-over from other donors' samples. Both conserved end residues are part of each CDR3. A D gene is named only where the DNA matches it firmly. Clone size is stated in some rows and not others, as once, few, many or a class when expanded.

- | - | TRBJ2-5 | TRBV5-1 | TGCGCCAGCAGCTTCGGAGAGACCCAGTACTTC | CASSFGETQYF
- | - | TRBJ1-3 | TRBV4-1 | TGCGCCAGCAGCCAAGTTGGGGATTTGGGCACCATATATTTT | CASSQVGDLGTIYF
- | - | TRBJ2-7 | TRBV19 | TGTGCCAGTAGTATTTCTCAGGGAGGAGAGGGCGAGCAGTACTTC | CASSISQGGEGEQYF
- | - | TRBJ1-1 | TRBV2 | TGTGCCAGCACGGCCCGGGGCTCCACTGAAGCTTTCTTT | CASTARGSTEAFF
- | - | TRBJ2-2 | TRBV23-1 | TGCGCCAGCAGTCACCACCGGATCTTCGGCCCGGGGGAGCTGTTTTTT | CASSHHRIFGPGELFF
- | - | TRBJ1-1 | TRBV7-3 | TGTGCCAGCAGCTTGGGGGATGGGGACTACACTGAAGCTTTCTTT | CASSLGDGDYTEAFF
- | - | TRBJ1-1 | TRBV27 | TGTGCCAGCAGTTTGGACGGGGTGAACACTGAAGCTTTCTTT | CASSLDGVNTEAFF
- | many | TRBJ2-2 | TRBV29-1 | TGCAGCGTTGTGTTTGGACGAGGCACCGGGGAGCTGTTTTTT | CSVVFGRGTGELFF
- | few | TRBJ2-3 | TRBV25-1 | TGTGCCAGCAGGGGATGGGGCTCCATGGATACGCAGTATTTT | CASRGWGSMDTQYF
- | - | TRBJ1-5 | TRBV27 | TGTGCCAGCAGTTTGAGAAATAGCAATCAGCCCCAGCATTTT | CASSLRNSNQPQHF
- | - | TRBJ2-5 | TRBV18 | TGTGCCAGCTCACCACCGGAGACGGAGACCCAGTACTTC | CASSPPETETQYF
- | - | TRBJ1-1 | TRBV29-1 | TGCAGCGTTGAATCCCGGGGGTTCACTGAAGCTTTCTTT | CSVESRGFTEAFF
TRBD1 | once | TRBJ2-7 | TRBV7-9 | TGTGCCAGCAGCTTAGGTACAGGGGGAGAAGCCCACTTC | CASSLGTGGEAHF
- | - | TRBJ2-7 | TRBV4-1 | TGCGCCAGCAGCCACCGGGGTATTTACGAGCAGTACTTC | CASSHRGIYEQYF
- | - | TRBJ2-7 | TRBV6-1 | TGTGCCACCTTGGATATAGGGTACTACGAGCAGTACTTC | CATLDIGYYEQYF
- | - | TRBJ2-3 | TRBV12-2 | TGTGCAAGTCGCCCTGGGGATACGCAGTATTTT | CASRPGDTQYF
- | once | TRBJ2-3 | TRBV28 | TGTGCCAGCACCCCTTACGGTGGTTGGGGAATGTTAGGCACAGATACGCAGTATTTT | CASTPYGGWGMLGTDTQYF
- | - | TRBJ2-1 | TRBV12-1 | TGTGCCAGCAGCTACGGGGCTAGCGGGGGCCGGAATGAGCAGTTCTTC | CASSYGASGGRNEQFF
- | - | TRBJ2-1 | TRBV5-6 | TGTGCCAGCAGCTTTTACCGGGGTGAGCAGTTCTTC | CASSFYRGEQFF
- | - | TRBJ2-2 | TRBV7-6 | TGTGCCAGCAGCTTGACGTTGGACGGAAAGAACACCGGGGAGCTGTTTTTT | CASSLTLDGKNTGELFF
TRBD2 | once | TRBJ2-7 | TRBV27 | TGTGCCAGCAACCCCCGAGTGAGCGGGACCTACGAGCAGTACTTC | CASNPRVSGTYEQYF
- | - | TRBJ2-1 | TRBV15 | TGTGCCACTTCTGGACGGGTACACAATGAGCAGTTCTTC | CATSGRVHNEQFF
- | - | TRBJ2-5 | TRBV9 | TGTGCCAGCAGCGTAGGTATCAGCGCTCAAGAGACCCAGTACTTC | CASSVGISAQETQYF
- | - | TRBJ1-4 | TRBV7-9 | TGTGCCAGCAGCTTAGTCGTCCGATTAACAACTAATGAAAAACTGTTTTTT | CASSLVVRLTTNEKLFF
- | - | TRBJ2-7 | TRBV21-1 | TGTGCCAGCAGCAAGGAGGAGGCTCACGAGCAGTACTTC | CASSKEEAHEQYF
- | - | TRBJ1-5 | TRBV28 | TGTGCCAGCAGTTTACAGGGGACCCATCAGCCCCAGCATTTT | CASSLQGTHQPQHF
- | - | TRBJ2-1 | TRBV6-5 | TGTGCCAGCAGCCCCCTTGAGAGCTCCTACAATGAGCAGTTCTTC | CASSPLESSYNEQFF
- | - | TRBJ1-2 | TRBV9 | TGTGCCAGCAGCGCGGGATATGGCTACACCTTC | CASSAGYGYTF
- | few | TRBJ1-1 | TRBV28 | TGTGCCAGCAGTCGGGGACAAGGAAACACTGAAGCTTTCTTT | CASSRGQGNTEAFF
- | - | TRBJ2-7 | TRBV10-2 | TGCGCCAGCAGTACTAGTAGACGCAACGAGCAGTACTTC | CASSTSRRNEQYF
- | - | TRBJ2-7 | TRBV4-1 | TGCGCCAGCAGCAGTATGGGGGGCTCCTACGAGCAGTACTTC | CASSSMGGSYEQYF
- | - | TRBJ1-4 | TRBV15 | TGTGCCACCAGCAGAAGTCGGGCAACTAATGAAAAACTGTTTTTT | CATSRSRATNEKLFF
- | - | TRBJ1-1 | TRBV19 | TGTGCCAGTAGGCTACAGGGCGGGGGCACTGAAGCTTTCTTT | CASRLQGGGTEAFF
TRBD1 | - | TRBJ2-5 | TRBV13 | TGTGCCAGCAGCCCGAGTCCGGGACAGGGCCAAGAGACCCAGTACTTC | CASSPSPGQGQETQYF
- | - | TRBJ2-3 | TRBV4-3 | TGCGCCAGCAGCCAAGATTCTCGCCGGGATACGCAGTATTTT | CASSQDSRRDTQYF
TRBD1 | - | TRBJ1-2 | TRBV13 | TGTGCCAGCAGCTTATTCAGGGGGCAGGTCTTTGGCTACACCTTC | CASSLFRGQVFGYTF
- | once | TRBJ2-1 | TRBV2 | TGTGCCAGCAGGCCGAAAAGCGGGCACTCCTACAATGAGCAGTTCTTC | CASRPKSGHSYNEQFF
- | - | TRBJ2-7 | TRBV5-4 | TGTGCCAGCAGCTCAGGGTACGAGCAGTACTTC | CASSSGYEQYF
TRBD1 | - | TRBJ1-1 | TRBV19 | TGTGCCAGTAGTGCCTTGGACAGGACCCTCCTCCCGAACACTGAAGCTTTCTTT | CASSALDRTLLPNTEAFF
TRBD2 | once | TRBJ2-1 | TRBV19 | TGTGCCACCGCCCTGACTAGCGGGTTCACCGGGGAGCAGTTCTTC | CATALTSGFTGEQFF
- | - | TRBJ2-3 | TRBV5-1 | TGCGCCAGCAGCTTGGGGTCCACAGATACGCAGTATTTT | CASSLGSTDTQYF
- | - | TRBJ1-4 | TRBV21-1 | TGTGCCAGCAGTCCAGCCGCAGGACAGACTAATGAAAAACTGTTTTTT | CASSPAAGQTNEKLFF
- | - | TRBJ1-5 | TRBV5-6 | TGTGCCAGCAGCGACTCTGGGGGGCTCGGGAATCAGCCCCAGCATTTT | CASSDSGGLGNQPQHF
- | - | TRBJ1-1 | TRBV9 | TGTGCCAGCAGCGACCGCCCCAACACTGAAGCTTTCTTT | CASSDRPNTEAFF
- | - | TRBJ2-3 | TRBV9 | TGTGCCAGCAGCGTAGGGACGAAGAGGCGCACAGATACGCAGTATTTT | CASSVGTKRRTDTQYF
- | - | TRBJ2-1 | TRBV27 | TGTGCCAGCAGCGCGGAATTGACAGGTCGAAGAGGTGAGCAGTTCTTC | CASSAELTGRRGEQFF
- | - | TRBJ2-1 | TRBV25-1 | TGTGCCAGCAGTGAAAAGGGTGAGCAGTTCTTC | CASSEKGEQFF
- | - | TRBJ2-2 | TRBV11-3 | TGTGCCAGCAGCTTCTCCCCGGGAACCGGGGAGCTGTTTTTT | CASSFSPGTGELFF
TRBD2 | medium-sized | TRBJ2-5 | TRBV5-6 | TGTGCCAGCAGCGGTACCTATAGCGGGTCACAAGAGACCCAGTACTTC | CASSGTYSGSQETQYF
- | - | TRBJ2-3 | TRBV5-8 | TGTGCCAGCAGCTTGCGGGCAGGGGGGACCGATACGCAGTATTTT | CASSLRAGGTDTQYF
TRBD1 | - | TRBJ2-7 | TRBV27 | TGTGCCAGCAGTTTATCGACAGGGAACTACGAGCAGTACTTC | CASSLSTGNYEQYF
- | - | TRBJ2-7 | TRBV6-5 | TGTGCCAGCAGTTACAATCGGCTCTACGAGCAGTACTTC | CASSYNRLYEQYF
- | - | TRBJ2-6 | TRBV7-9 | TGTGCCAGCACCCATACCTCTGGGGCCAACGTCCTGACTTTC | CASTHTSGANVLTF
TRBD1 | few | TRBJ2-3 | TRBV9 | TGTGCCAGCAGCTCTCGGACAGGGGGTCCCACAGATACGCAGTATTTT | CASSSRTGGPTDTQYF
TRBD2 | - | TRBJ2-7 | TRBV15 | TGTGCCACCAGCAGAGCCGCCGTAAGGACTAGCGGGTACATAGGGTCCTACGAGCAGTACTTC | CATSRAAVRTSGYIGSYEQYF
- | - | TRBJ2-6 | TRBV2 | TGTGCCAGCAGGTCCAGCCCAGGTGGGGCCAACGTCCTGACTTTC | CASRSSPGGANVLTF
- | - | TRBJ2-6 | TRBV7-6 | TGTGCCAGCAGCTTAGACCGGGACGGAGGGGCCAACGTCCTGACTTTC | CASSLDRDGGANVLTF
- | - | TRBJ2-7 | TRBV11-1 | TGTGCCAGCAGCTTTAGAGGGCAGCTACCTTTGGAGCAGTACTTC | CASSFRGQLPLEQYF